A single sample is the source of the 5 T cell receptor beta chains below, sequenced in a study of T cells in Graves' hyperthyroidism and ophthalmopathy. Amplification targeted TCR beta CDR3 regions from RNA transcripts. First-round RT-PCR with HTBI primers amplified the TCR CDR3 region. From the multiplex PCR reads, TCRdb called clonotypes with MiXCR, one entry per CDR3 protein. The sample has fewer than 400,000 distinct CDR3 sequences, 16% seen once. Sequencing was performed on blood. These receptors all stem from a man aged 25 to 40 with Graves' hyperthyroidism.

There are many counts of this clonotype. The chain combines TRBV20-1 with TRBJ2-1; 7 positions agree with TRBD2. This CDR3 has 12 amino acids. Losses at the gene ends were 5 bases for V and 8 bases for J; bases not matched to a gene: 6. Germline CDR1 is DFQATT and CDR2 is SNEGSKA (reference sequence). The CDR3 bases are TGCAGTGCTGAACGGGGGGAGGATGAGCAGTTCTTC. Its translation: CSAERGEDEQFF.

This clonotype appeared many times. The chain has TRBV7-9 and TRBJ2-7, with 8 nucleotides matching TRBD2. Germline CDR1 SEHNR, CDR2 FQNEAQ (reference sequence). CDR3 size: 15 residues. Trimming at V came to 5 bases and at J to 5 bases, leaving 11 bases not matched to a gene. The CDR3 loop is CASSQLAGGWNEQYF. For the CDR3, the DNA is TGTGCCAGCAGCCAGCTCGCGGGAGGCTGGAACGAGCAGTACTTC.

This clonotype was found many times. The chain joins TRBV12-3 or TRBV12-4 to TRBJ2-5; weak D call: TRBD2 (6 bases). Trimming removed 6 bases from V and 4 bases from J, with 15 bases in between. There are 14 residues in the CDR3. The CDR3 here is CASSWGRAGETQYF. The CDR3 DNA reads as TGTGCCAGCAGCTGGGGACGAGCGGGAGAGACCCAGTACTTC.

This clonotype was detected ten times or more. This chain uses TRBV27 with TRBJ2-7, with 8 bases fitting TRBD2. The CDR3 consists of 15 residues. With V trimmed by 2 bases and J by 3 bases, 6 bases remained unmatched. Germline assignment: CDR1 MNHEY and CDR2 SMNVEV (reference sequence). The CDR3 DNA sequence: TGTGCCAGCAGTTTACGAGGTAGCGGGATCTACGAGCAGTACTTC. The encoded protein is CASSLRGSGIYEQYF.

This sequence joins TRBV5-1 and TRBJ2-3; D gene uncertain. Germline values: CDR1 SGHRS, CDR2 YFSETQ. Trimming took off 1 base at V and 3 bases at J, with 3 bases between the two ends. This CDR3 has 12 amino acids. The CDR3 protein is CASSLWTDTQYF. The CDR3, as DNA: TGCGCCAGCAGCTTGTGGACAGATACGCAGTATTTT.